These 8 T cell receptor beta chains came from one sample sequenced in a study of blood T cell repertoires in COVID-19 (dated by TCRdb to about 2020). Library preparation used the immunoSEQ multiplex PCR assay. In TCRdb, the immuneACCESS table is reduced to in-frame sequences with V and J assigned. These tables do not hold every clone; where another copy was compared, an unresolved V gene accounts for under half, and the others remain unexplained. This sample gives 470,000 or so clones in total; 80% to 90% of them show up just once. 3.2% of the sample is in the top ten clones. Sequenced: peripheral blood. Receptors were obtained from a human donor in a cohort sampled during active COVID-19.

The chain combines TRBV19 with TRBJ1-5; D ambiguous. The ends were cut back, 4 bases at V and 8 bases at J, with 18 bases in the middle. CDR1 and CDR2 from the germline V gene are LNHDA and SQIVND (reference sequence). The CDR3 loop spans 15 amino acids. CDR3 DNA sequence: TGTGCCAGTAGTACCTCCGTCCCTGGGCTTGAGCCCCAGCATTTT. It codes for CASSTSVPGLEPQHF.

The CDR3 DNA sequence: TGTGCCAGCAGCCCCTTTGTCCCCGGGAGGTCTCCCTACAATGAGCAGTTCTTC. It encodes CASSPFVPGRSPYNEQFF. The V and J genes are TRBV5-5 and TRBJ2-1; 7 positions match TRBD2. V lost 4 bases, J lost 2 bases, and 15 bases stayed unmatched. The germline V gene encodes CDR1 SGHKS and CDR2 YYEKEE (reference sequence). This CDR3 contains 18 residues.

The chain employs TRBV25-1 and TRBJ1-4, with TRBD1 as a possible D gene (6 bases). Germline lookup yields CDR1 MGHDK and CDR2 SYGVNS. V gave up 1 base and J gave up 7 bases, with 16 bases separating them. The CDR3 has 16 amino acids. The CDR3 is CASSEWGRGGFEKLFF. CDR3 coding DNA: TGTGCCAGCAGTGAATGGGGCAGGGGCGGGTTTGAAAAACTGTTTTTT.

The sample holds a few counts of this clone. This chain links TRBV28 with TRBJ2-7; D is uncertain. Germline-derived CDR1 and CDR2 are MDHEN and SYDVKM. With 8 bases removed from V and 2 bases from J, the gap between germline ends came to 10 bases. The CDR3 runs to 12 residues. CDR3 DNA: TGTGCCAGCGGGCAGGCCCCCTACGAGCAGTACTTC. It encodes CASGQAPYEQYF.

Here the CDR3 reads CASSELVGVAKNIQYF. CDR3 coding DNA: TGTGCCAGCAGTGAATTAGTCGGGGTAGCCAAAAACATTCAGTACTTC. The chain links TRBV6-1 to TRBJ2-4; a possible D gene is TRBD2 (5 bases). CDR3 length equals 16 residues. Trimming removed 2 bases at V and 0 bases at J, with 11 bases between. Per the germline V gene, CDR1 is MNHNS and CDR2 is SASEGT.

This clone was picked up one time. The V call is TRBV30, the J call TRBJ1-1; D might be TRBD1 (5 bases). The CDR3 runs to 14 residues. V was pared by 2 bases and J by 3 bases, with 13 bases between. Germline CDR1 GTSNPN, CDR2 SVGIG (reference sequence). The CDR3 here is CAWSPRERDTEAFF. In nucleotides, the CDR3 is TGTGCCTGGAGTCCCAGGGAAAGGGACACTGAAGCTTTCTTT. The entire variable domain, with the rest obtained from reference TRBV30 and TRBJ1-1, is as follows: SQTIHQWPATLVQPVGSPLSLECTVEGTSNPNLYWYRQAAGRGLQLLFYSVGIGQISSEVPQNLSASRPQDRQFILSSKKLLLSDSGFYLCAWSPRERDTEAFFGQGTRLTVV.

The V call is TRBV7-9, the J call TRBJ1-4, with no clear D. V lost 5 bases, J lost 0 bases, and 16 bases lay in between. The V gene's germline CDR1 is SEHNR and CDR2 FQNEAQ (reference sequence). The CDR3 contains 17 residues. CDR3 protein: CASSDLGFGATNEKLFF. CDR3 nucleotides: TGTGCCAGCAGCGATCTGGGGTTCGGGGCAACTAATGAAAAACTGTTTTTT.

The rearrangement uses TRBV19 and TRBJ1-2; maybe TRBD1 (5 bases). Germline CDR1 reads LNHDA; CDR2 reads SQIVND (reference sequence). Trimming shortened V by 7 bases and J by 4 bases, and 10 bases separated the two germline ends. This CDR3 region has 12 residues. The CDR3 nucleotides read TGTGCCAGTAAGGGGCACCCCTATGGCTACACCTTC. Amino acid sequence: CASKGHPYGYTF. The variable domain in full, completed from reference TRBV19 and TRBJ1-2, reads DGGITQSPKYLFRKEGQNVTLSCEQNLNHDAMYWYRQDPGQGLRLIYYSQIVNDFQKGDIAEGYSVSREKKESFPLTVTSAQKNPTAFYLCASKGHPYGYTFGSGTRLTVV.